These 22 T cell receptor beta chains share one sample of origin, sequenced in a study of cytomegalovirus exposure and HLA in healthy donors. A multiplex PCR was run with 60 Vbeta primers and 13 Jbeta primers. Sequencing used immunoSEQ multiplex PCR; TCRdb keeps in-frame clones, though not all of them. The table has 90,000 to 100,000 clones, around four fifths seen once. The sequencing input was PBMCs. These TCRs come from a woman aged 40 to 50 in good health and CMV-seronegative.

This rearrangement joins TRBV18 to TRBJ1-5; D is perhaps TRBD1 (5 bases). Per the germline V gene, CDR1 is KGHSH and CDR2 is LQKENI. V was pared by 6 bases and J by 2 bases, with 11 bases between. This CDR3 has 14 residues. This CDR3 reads CASSQGLGNQPQHF. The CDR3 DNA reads TGTGCCAGCTCGCAGGGACTCGGCAATCAGCCCCAGCATTTT.

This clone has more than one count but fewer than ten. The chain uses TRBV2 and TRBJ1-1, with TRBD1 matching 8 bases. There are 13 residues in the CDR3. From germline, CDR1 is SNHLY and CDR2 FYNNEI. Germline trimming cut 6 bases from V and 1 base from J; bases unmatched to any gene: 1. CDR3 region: CASRGQGNTEAFF. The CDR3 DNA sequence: TGTGCCAGCAGAGGACAGGGGAACACTGAAGCTTTCTTT.

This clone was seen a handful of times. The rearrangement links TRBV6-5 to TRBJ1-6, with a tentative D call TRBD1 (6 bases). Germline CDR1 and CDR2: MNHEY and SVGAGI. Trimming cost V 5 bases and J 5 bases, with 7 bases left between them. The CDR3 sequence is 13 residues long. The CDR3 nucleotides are TGTGCCAGCAGTGGACAGAATAATTCACCCCTCCACTTT. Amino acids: CASSGQNNSPLHF.

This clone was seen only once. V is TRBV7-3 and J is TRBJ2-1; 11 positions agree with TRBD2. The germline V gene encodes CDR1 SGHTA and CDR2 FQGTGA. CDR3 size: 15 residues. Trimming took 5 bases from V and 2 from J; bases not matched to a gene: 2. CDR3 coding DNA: TGTGCCAGCAGCACGGGACTAGCGGCCTACAATGAGCAGTTCTTC. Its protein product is CASSTGLAAYNEQFF.

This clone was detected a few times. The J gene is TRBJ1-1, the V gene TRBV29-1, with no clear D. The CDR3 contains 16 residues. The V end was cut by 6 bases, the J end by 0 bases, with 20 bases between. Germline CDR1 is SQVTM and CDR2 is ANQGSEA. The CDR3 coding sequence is TGCAGCGTCACCGGTCTGAGGTCCCTCATGAACACTGAAGCTTTCTTT. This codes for CSVTGLRSLMNTEAFF.

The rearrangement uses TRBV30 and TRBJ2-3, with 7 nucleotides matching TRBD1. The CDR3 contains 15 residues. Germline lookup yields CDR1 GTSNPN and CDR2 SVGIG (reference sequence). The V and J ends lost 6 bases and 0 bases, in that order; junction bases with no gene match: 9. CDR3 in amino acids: CACDPGQASTDTQYF. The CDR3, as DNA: TGTGCCTGTGACCCAGGACAGGCGAGCACAGATACGCAGTATTTT.

CDR3 protein: CASGLGAGYEQYF. Here the CDR3 DNA reads TGTGCCAGCGGTCTGGGGGCAGGATACGAGCAGTACTTC. The chain recombines TRBV5-8 with TRBJ2-7; possibly TRBD1 for D (6 bases). This CDR3 region has 13 residues. Trimming cost V 7 bases and J 4 bases, with 15 bases left between them. Germline loops: CDR1 SGHTS, CDR2 YDEGEE.

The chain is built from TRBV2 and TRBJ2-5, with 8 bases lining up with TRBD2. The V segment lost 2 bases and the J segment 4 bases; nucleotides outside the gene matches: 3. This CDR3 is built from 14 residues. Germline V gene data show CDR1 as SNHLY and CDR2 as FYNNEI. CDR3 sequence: CASSETRGGETQYF. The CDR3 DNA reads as TGTGCCAGCAGTGAAACCCGGGGGGGAGAGACCCAGTACTTC.

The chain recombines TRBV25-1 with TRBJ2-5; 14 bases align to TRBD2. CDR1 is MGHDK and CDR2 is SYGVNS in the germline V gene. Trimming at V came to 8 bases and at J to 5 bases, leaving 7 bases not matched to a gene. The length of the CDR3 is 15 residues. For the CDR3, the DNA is TGTGCCAGCGGGACTAGCGGGGGCCCCCGGGAGACCCAGTACTTC. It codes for CASGTSGGPRETQYF.

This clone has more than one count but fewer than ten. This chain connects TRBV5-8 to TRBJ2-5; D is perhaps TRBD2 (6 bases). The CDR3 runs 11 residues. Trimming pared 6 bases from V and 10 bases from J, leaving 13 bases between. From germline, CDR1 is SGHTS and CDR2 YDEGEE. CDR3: CASTLGGDQYF. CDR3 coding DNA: TGTGCCAGCACCCTCGGCGGGGACCAGTACTTC.

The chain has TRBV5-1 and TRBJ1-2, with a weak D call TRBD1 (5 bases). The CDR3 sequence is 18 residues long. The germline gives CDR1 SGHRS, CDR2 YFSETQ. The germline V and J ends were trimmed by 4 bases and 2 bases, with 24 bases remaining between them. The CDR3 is CASSPLTTLLGGNYGYTF. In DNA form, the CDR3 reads TGCGCCAGCAGCCCCCTGACGACCCTCCTGGGGGGGAACTATGGCTACACCTTC.

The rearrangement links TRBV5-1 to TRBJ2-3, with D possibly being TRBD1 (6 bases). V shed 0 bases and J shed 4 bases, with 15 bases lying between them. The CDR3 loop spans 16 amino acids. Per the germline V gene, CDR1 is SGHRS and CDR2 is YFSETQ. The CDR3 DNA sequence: TGCGCCAGCAGCTTGGAAGGACAGAATTGGGCAGATACGCAGTATTTT. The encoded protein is CASSLEGQNWADTQYF.

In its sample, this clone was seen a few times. The CDR3 bases are TGTGCCAGCAGCTTTTACCGGACTGAAGCTTTCTTT. Its protein product is CASSFYRTEAFF. The V and J genes are TRBV7-2 and TRBJ1-1; D not resolved. This CDR3 region has 12 residues. Trimming left V 3 bases short and J 5 bases short, with 7 bases between. Germline loops: CDR1 SGHTA, CDR2 FQGNSA.

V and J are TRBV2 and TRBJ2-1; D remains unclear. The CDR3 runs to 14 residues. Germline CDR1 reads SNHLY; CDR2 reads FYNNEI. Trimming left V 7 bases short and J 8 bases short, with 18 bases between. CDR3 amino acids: CASKGDRLSDEQFF. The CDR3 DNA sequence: TGTGCCAGCAAAGGAGATCGCCTCTCTGATGAGCAGTTCTTC.

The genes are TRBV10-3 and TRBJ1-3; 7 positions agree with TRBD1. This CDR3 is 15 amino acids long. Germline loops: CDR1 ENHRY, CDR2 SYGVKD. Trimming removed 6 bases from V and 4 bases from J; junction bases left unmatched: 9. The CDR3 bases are TGTGCCATCAGCGTAGGACAGGCTATAGGAAACACCATATATTTT. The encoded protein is CAISVGQAIGNTIYF.

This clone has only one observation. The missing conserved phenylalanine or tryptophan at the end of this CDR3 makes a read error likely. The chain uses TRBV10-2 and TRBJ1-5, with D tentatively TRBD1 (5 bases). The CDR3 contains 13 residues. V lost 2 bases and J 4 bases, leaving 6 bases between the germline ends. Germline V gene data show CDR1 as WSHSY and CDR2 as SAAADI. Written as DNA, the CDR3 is TGCGCCAGCAGTGAGGGGGGGAATCAGCCCCAGCATGTT. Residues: CASSEGGNQPQHV.

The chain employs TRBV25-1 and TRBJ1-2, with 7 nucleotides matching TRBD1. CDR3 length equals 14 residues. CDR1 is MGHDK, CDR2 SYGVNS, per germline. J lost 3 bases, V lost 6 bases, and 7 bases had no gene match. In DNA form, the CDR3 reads TGTGCCAGCAGGGGAACAGGGGCCTACTATGGCTACACCTTC. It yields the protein CASRGTGAYYGYTF.

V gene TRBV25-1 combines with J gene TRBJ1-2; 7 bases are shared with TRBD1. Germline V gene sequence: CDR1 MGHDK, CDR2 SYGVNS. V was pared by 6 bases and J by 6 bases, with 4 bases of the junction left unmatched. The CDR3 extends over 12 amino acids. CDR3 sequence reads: CASRGTDNGYTF. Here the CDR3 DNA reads TGTGCCAGCAGAGGGACAGATAATGGCTACACCTTC.

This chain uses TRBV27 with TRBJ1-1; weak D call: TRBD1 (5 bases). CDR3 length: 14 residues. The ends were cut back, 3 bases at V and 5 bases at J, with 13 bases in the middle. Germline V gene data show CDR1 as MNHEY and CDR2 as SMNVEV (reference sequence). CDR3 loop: CASSLFGAGTEAFF. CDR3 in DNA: TGTGCCAGCAGTTTGTTTGGAGCAGGGACTGAAGCTTTCTTT.

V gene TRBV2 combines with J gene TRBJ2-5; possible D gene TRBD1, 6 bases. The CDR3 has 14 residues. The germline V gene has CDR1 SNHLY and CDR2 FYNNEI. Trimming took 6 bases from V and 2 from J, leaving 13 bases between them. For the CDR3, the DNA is TGTGCCAGCAGCAAGCAGGGGATTCAAGAGACCCAGTACTTC. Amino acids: CASSKQGIQETQYF. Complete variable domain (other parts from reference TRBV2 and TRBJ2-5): EPEVTQTPSHQVTQMGQEVILRCVPISNHLYFYWYRQILGQKVEFLVSFYNNEISEKSEIFDDQFSVERPDGSNFTLKIRSTKLEDSAMYFCASSKQGIQETQYFGPGTRLLVL.

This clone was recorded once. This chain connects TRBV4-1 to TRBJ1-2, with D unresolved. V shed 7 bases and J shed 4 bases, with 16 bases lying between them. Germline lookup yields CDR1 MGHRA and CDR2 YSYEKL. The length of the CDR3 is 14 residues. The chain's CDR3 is CASNPDDGLYGYTF. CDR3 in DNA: TGCGCCAGCAACCCCGACGACGGACTCTATGGCTACACCTTC.

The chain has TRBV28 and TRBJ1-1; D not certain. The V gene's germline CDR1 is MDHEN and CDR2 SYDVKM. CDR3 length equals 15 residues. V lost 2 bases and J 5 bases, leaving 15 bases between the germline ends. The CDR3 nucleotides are TGTGCCAGCAGTTTAAATCTCTGGGTCGGGACTGAAGCTTTCTTT. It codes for CASSLNLWVGTEAFF.